The 15 T cell receptor beta chains presented below share a single source sample, sequenced in a study of regulatory dendritic cells for organ transplantation. TCRdb's copy holds only in-frame clones and misses some; the assay was immunoSEQ multiplex PCR. The repertoire holds more than 9,500 clones, with just under 90% as singletons. Antigens for these TCRs are unknown. Allogeneic regulatory or mature dendritic cells were co-cultured for 4 to 6 days with CFSE-labeled sorted T cells at 1:10. The sequenced sample consisted of naive CD8+ T cells from blood cultured with regulatory dendritic cells. The sample's subset: CD45RA+ naive T cells. These receptors all come from a human donor in good health.

This clone was seen only once. The chain recombines TRBV7-9 with TRBJ2-5, with 13 positions matching TRBD2. Germline trimming cut 3 bases from V and 2 bases from J; bases unmatched to any gene: 3. Germline CDR1 reads SEHNR; CDR2 reads FQNEAQ (reference sequence). The CDR3 extends over 16 amino acids. CDR3 sequence: CASSFPGLAGQETQYF. CDR3 coding DNA: TGTGCCAGCAGCTTCCCGGGACTAGCGGGGCAAGAGACCCAGTACTTC.

The V gene is TRBV7-9, the J gene TRBJ2-7; 9 bases agree with TRBD2. This CDR3 has 15 residues. CDR1 is SEHNR, CDR2 FQNEAQ, per germline (reference sequence). After removal of 4 bases from V and 6 bases from J, the junction contained 10 bases not matched to a gene. Here the CDR3 reads CASSSRGGYILEQYF. CDR3 coding DNA: TGTGCCAGCAGCTCGCGGGGGGGTTATATCCTCGAGCAGTACTTC.

The chain uses TRBV19 and TRBJ2-1; TRBD2 matches at 7 bases. This CDR3 spans 14 amino acids. V lost 4 bases and J lost 4; bases outside the gene matches: 4. Germline assignment: CDR1 LNHDA and CDR2 SQIVND (reference sequence). The CDR3 nucleotides are TGTGCCAGTAGTAAGCTAGCGGTTTACAATGAGCAGTTCTTC. Translating gives CASSKLAVYNEQFF.

The CDR3 region has the DNA TGTGCCAGCAGCTCCCGACTAGCCGGGACCGGCGGCACGCAGTATTTT. Its translation is CASSSRLAGTGGTQYF. V usage is TRBV7-8 and J usage is TRBJ2-3; 7 nucleotides match TRBD2. Looked up from germline, CDR1 is SGHVS and CDR2 is FQNEAQ. The CDR3 sequence is 16 residues long. V lost 4 bases and J lost 9; bases outside the gene matches: 16.

The rearrangement joins TRBV7-9 to TRBJ2-5, with 8 bases identical to TRBD1. The V gene end was trimmed by 5 bases and the J gene end by 7 bases; junction bases not matched to a gene: 12. The CDR3 covers 15 residues. Germline CDR1 reads SEHNR; CDR2 reads FQNEAQ (reference sequence). CDR3 protein: CASSVAGQADVTQYF. CDR3 in DNA: TGTGCCAGCAGCGTGGCGGGACAGGCGGACGTGACCCAGTACTTC.

This clone was recorded once. The CDR3 DNA is TGTGCCAGCACCTCGAAAAATGAGCAGTTCTTC. It is translated as CASTSKNEQFF. The chain combines TRBV6-4 with TRBJ2-1; D unresolved. V lost 7 bases to trimming and J lost 7 bases, with 8 bases between them. Germline CDR1 reads MRHNA; CDR2 reads SNTAGT. This CDR3 is built from 11 residues.

The chain recombines TRBV6-6 with TRBJ1-3; D not certain. In germline, CDR1 is MNHNY, CDR2 SVGAGI (reference sequence). The CDR3 contains 11 residues. Trimming removed 7 bases from V and 3 bases from J, with 4 bases in between. The CDR3 protein is CASMVGNTIYF. CDR3 in DNA: TGTGCCAGCATGGTTGGAAACACCATATATTTT.

The chain links TRBV5-3 to TRBJ2-4; D might be TRBD1 or TRBD2, each matching 5 bases. TRBV5-3 is annotated as an ORF whose role is uncertain. V gave up 4 bases and J gave up 0 bases, with 23 bases separating them. This CDR3 region has 19 residues. The CDR3 coding sequence is TGTGCCAGAAGCCGAACGGGGCCCCCTTTATTAATAGCCAAAAACATTCAGTACTTC. Translating it yields CARSRTGPPLLIAKNIQYF.

The chain uses TRBV29-1 and TRBJ2-5; D may be TRBD2 (5 bases). This CDR3 has 15 amino acids. With 3 bases removed from V and 2 bases from J, the gap between germline ends came to 16 bases. Per germline, CDR1 SQVTM and CDR2 ANQGSEA. The CDR3 reads CSVESLVRVQETQYF. For the CDR3, the DNA is TGCAGCGTTGAGTCTCTTGTGAGGGTTCAAGAGACCCAGTACTTC.

The chain employs TRBV9 and TRBJ2-1; D perhaps matches TRBD1 (6 bases). Germline V lookup: CDR1 SGDLS, CDR2 YYNGEE. The CDR3 is made up of 14 amino acids. V was shortened by 4 bases and J by 8 bases, with 16 bases between the two germline ends. The CDR3 here is CASSSMTGFDEQFF. The DNA of the CDR3 is TGTGCCAGCAGCTCGATGACAGGATTTGATGAGCAGTTCTTC.

This clone was seen a handful of times. V gene TRBV27 combines with J gene TRBJ1-1; 9 nucleotides line up with TRBD1. This CDR3 has 14 amino acids. The V segment lost 5 bases and the J segment 6 bases; nucleotides outside the gene matches: 7. Germline CDR1 reads MNHEY; CDR2 reads SMNVEV (reference sequence). The CDR3 DNA reads as TGTGCCAGCAGTCCGGGGACAGGGCTTGCTGAAGCTTTCTTT. Protein sequence: CASSPGTGLAEAFF.

The chain is built from TRBV7-8 and TRBJ1-1; 7 nucleotides match TRBD1. The CDR3 runs to 14 residues. Germline CDR1 reads SGHVS; CDR2 reads FQNEAQ. V lost 4 bases and J lost 0; bases outside the gene matches: 2. The CDR3 region is CASSWGQMNTEAFF. CDR3 DNA: TGTGCCAGCAGCTGGGGACAGATGAACACTGAAGCTTTCTTT.

The rearrangement joins TRBV7-8 to TRBJ1-5; 9 nucleotides align to TRBD1. Germline trimming cut 4 bases from V and 4 bases from J; bases unmatched to any gene: 2. Germline V lookup: CDR1 SGHVS, CDR2 FQNEAQ. This CDR3 comprises 14 residues. CDR3 nucleotides: TGTGCCAGCAGCTACGGACAGGGGAATCAGCCCCAGCATTTT. Its translation is CASSYGQGNQPQHF.

The chain couples TRBV2 to TRBJ1-5; D possibly corresponds to TRBD1 (5 bases). CDR3 length: 13 amino acids. Per germline, CDR1 SNHLY and CDR2 FYNNEI. Trimming pared 6 bases from V and 4 bases from J, leaving 10 bases between. CDR3 region: CASSTGRNQPQHF. DNA of the CDR3: TGTGCCAGCAGCACGGGACGAAATCAGCCCCAGCATTTT.

The chain links TRBV11-2 to TRBJ2-7, with 7 positions matching TRBD1. CDR1 SGHAT and CDR2 FQNNGV come from the germline V gene. Losses at the gene ends were 4 bases for V and 1 base for J; bases not matched to a gene: 1. The CDR3 sequence is 13 residues long. CDR3 protein: CASSSGQSYEQYF. The CDR3 DNA follows: TGTGCCAGCAGCTCGGGACAGTCCTACGAGCAGTACTTC.